One sample yielded the 26 T cell receptor beta chains listed below, sequenced in a study of control samples from healthy donors and cancer patients. Assay: immunoSEQ multiplex PCR; the TCRdb copy retains only in-frame clones and omits some. In the table there are under 85,000 clones, approximately 90% of which are singletons. Material: PBMCs. The receptors originated from a man between 60 and 70 years old with colorectal cancer.

The chain is built from TRBV15 and TRBJ2-1; possibly TRBD1 for D (6 bases). The V gene's germline CDR1 is LNHNV and CDR2 YYDKDF (reference sequence). The CDR3 extends over 18 amino acids. V was shortened by 0 bases and J by 0 bases, with 15 bases between the two germline ends. DNA for the CDR3: TGTGCCACCAGCAGAGAATCACCCCGGACAGTCTCCTACAATGAGCAGTTCTTC. Its protein is CATSRESPRTVSYNEQFF. Full variable domain (remainder filled in from reference TRBV15 and TRBJ2-1): DAMVIQNPRYQVTQFGKPVTLSCSQTLNHNVMYWYQQKSSQAPKLLFHYYDKDFNNEADTPDNFQSRRPNTSFCFLDIRSPGLGDTAMYLCATSRESPRTVSYNEQFFGPGTRLTVL.

The chain is built from TRBV4-2 and TRBJ2-1; D possibly corresponds to TRBD2 (5 bases). The V gene's germline CDR1 is LGHNA and CDR2 YNFKEQ. There are 14 residues in the CDR3. Trimming stripped 0 bases from V and 9 bases from J, with 12 bases between. Here the CDR3 reads CASSQDVRGGEQFF. The CDR3 DNA reads TGTGCCAGCAGCCAAGATGTACGGGGTGGTGAGCAGTTCTTC.

CDR3 protein: CASSPSRVADTQYF. The CDR3 coding sequence is TGTGCCAGCAGCCCTTCGCGGGTTGCAGATACGCAGTATTTT. V gene TRBV11-3 combines with J gene TRBJ2-3, with D possibly being TRBD2 (5 bases). The CDR3 runs 14 residues. Germline V gene lookup returns CDR1 SGHNT and CDR2 YENEEA. The V gene lost 5 bases and the J gene lost 4 bases, with 13 bases spanning the gap. The full variable domain, its missing parts supplied by reference TRBV11-3 and TRBJ2-3, is EAGVVQSPRYKIIEKKQPVAFWCNPISGHNTLYWYLQNLGQGPELLIRYENEEAVDDSQLPKDRFSAERLKGVDSTLKIQPAELGDSAVYLCASSPSRVADTQYFGPGTRLTVL.

The rearrangement links TRBV29-1 to TRBJ1-2; 8 bases fit TRBD1. J lost 3 bases, V lost 4 bases, and 4 bases had no gene match. The CDR3 is 13 residues long. From germline, CDR1 is SQVTM and CDR2 ANQGSEA. DNA of the CDR3: TGCAGCGTTGGCCACAGGGGGGACTATGGCTACACCTTC. This sequence encodes CSVGHRGDYGYTF. The full variable domain, in which reference TRBV29-1 and TRBJ1-2 provide the parts outside the CDR3, is SAVISQKPSRDICQRGTSLTIQCQVDSQVTMMFWYRQQPGQSLTLIATANQGSEATYESGFVIDKFPISRPNLTFSTLTVSNMSPEDSSIYLCSVGHRGDYGYTFGSGTRLTVV.

The chain couples TRBV10-2 to TRBJ1-3; D is perhaps TRBD1 (5 bases). CDR1 is WSHSY, CDR2 SAAADI, per germline. CDR3 length equals 17 residues. Trimming pared 2 bases from V and 0 bases from J, leaving 14 bases between. The CDR3 region is CASSEAWGRSSGNTIYF. CDR3 in DNA: TGCGCCAGCAGTGAGGCCTGGGGGAGATCCTCTGGAAACACCATATATTTT.

The V call is TRBV6-5, the J call TRBJ2-7; D not resolved. Germline V gene sequence: CDR1 MNHEY, CDR2 SVGAGI. V was shortened by 7 bases and J by 2 bases, with 9 bases between the two germline ends. The CDR3 is 12 amino acids. The CDR3 reads CASTAAAYEQYF. DNA of the CDR3: TGTGCCAGCACGGCCGCAGCCTACGAGCAGTACTTC.

The chain couples TRBV4-1 to TRBJ2-1, with D uncertain. The CDR3 length is 16 residues. Germline V gene lookup returns CDR1 MGHRA and CDR2 YSYEKL. V dropped 1 base and J dropped 2 bases, with 12 bases sitting between them. In DNA form, the CDR3 reads TGCGCCAGCAGCCAAGTTAACCTCTTGACCTACAATGAGCAGTTCTTC. It codes for CASSQVNLLTYNEQFF.

The chain carries TRBV6-5 and TRBJ1-1; no definite D call. Trimming pared 8 bases from V and 1 base from J, leaving 11 bases between. Germline V gene sequence: CDR1 MNHEY, CDR2 SVGAGI. There are 13 residues in the CDR3. As DNA, the CDR3 is TGTGCCAGCGGCAAAAGACCGAACACTGAAGCTTTCTTT. Translating it yields CASGKRPNTEAFF.

The V call is TRBV4-1, the J call TRBJ1-2; D uncertain. V was trimmed by 0 bases and J by 8 bases, leaving 25 bases between them. Germline values: CDR1 MGHRA, CDR2 YSYEKL. The CDR3 loop spans 18 amino acids. DNA of the CDR3: TGCGCCAGCAGCCAAGAACGGGGTGAAGGGATCTTTGTAGAAGGCTACACCTTC. Protein sequence: CASSQERGEGIFVEGYTF.

This clone was found once. The V gene is TRBV5-1, the J gene TRBJ2-2; tentatively, D is TRBD1 or TRBD2 (5 bases each). The V gene lost 4 bases and the J gene lost 1 base, with 17 bases spanning the gap. There are 17 residues in the CDR3. Per germline, CDR1 SGHRS and CDR2 YFSETQ. The CDR3 bases are TGCGCCAGCAGCCCGACAGTCCTGAGGGTGAACACCGGGGAGCTGTTTTTT. It yields the protein CASSPTVLRVNTGELFF.

V gene TRBV9 combines with J gene TRBJ2-1; D remains ambiguous. The germline CDR1 and CDR2 sequences are SGDLS and YYNGEE. This CDR3 is built from 12 residues. V was clipped by 2 bases and J by 4 bases, with 4 bases between them. The CDR3 here is CASSVRYNEQFF. The CDR3 DNA is TGTGCCAGCAGCGTCCGATACAATGAGCAGTTCTTC.

This clone was seen just once. The chain combines TRBV7-2 with TRBJ2-1, with D uncertain. The CDR3 sequence is 13 residues long. Germline CDR1 reads SGHTA; CDR2 reads FQGNSA. V was pared by 5 bases and J by 6 bases, with 11 bases between. The CDR3, as DNA: TGTGCCAGCAGCGCCCCCCCACGCAATGAGCAGTTCTTC. Amino acid sequence: CASSAPPRNEQFF.

The CDR3 nucleotides read TGTGCCAGCAGGGCAATAGCGGGGGACTACTACAATGAGCAGTTCTTC. Its protein product is CASRAIAGDYYNEQFF. The chain combines TRBV7-6 with TRBJ2-1; 9 nucleotides match TRBD2. The CDR3 length is 16 residues. Germline V gene sequence: CDR1 SGHVS, CDR2 FNYEAQ. Trimming removed 6 bases from V and 3 bases from J; junction bases left unmatched: 9.

This clone has a single count. The chain carries TRBV11-2 and TRBJ2-3; 7 nucleotides line up with TRBD2. The CDR3 has 15 residues. J was trimmed by 6 bases and V by 6 bases; bases with no gene match: 12. Germline V gene data show CDR1 as SGHAT and CDR2 as FQNNGV. CDR3 in DNA: TGTGCCAGCAGACAGATGGGGCTAGCGGTTGATACGCAGTATTTT. Residues: CASRQMGLAVDTQYF.

V and J are TRBV4-1 and TRBJ2-7; D possibly corresponds to TRBD2 (7 bases). The ends were cut back, 0 bases at V and 6 bases at J, with 12 bases in the middle. The germline V gene has CDR1 MGHRA and CDR2 YSYEKL. The CDR3 covers 14 residues. The CDR3 DNA reads as TGCGCCAGCAGCCAAGAGGGAGGGGGGGGCGAGCAGTACTTC. Translating gives CASSQEGGGGEQYF.

J is TRBJ2-7 and V is TRBV7-2; 11 bases map to TRBD2. The J segment lost 5 bases and the V segment lost 5 bases, leaving 8 bases of the junction unmatched. Germline V CDR1 and CDR2: SGHTA, FQGNSA. The CDR3 covers 15 residues. CDR3 region: CASSLLAGGPDEQYF. In DNA form, the CDR3 reads TGTGCCAGCAGCCTATTAGCGGGGGGGCCGGACGAGCAGTACTTC.

This chain connects TRBV5-1 to TRBJ2-7; D may be TRBD2 (5 bases). This CDR3 region has 14 residues. V was clipped by 0 bases and J by 6 bases, with 13 bases between them. The V gene's germline CDR1 is SGHRS and CDR2 YFSETQ. For the CDR3, the DNA is TGCGCCAGCAGCTTGGACCCCTTCGAGGGCGAGCAGTACTTC. Translated, it gives CASSLDPFEGEQYF.

CDR3 protein: CAWSVQGDTQYF. The CDR3 coding sequence is TGTGCCTGGAGTGTACAGGGAGATACGCAGTATTTT. The chain uses TRBV30 and TRBJ2-3; D might be TRBD1 (6 bases). V shed 0 bases and J shed 5 bases, with 6 bases lying between them. From germline, CDR1 is GTSNPN and CDR2 SVGIG (reference sequence). The CDR3 consists of 12 residues.

The J gene is TRBJ2-1, the V gene TRBV11-3, with D unclear. Germline V CDR1 and CDR2: SGHNT, YENEEA. Trimming removed 3 bases from V and 0 bases from J, with 6 bases in between. The length of the CDR3 is 14 residues. The CDR3 here is CASSFGSSYNEQFF. The CDR3 DNA sequence: TGTGCCAGCAGCTTTGGCAGCTCCTACAATGAGCAGTTCTTC.

This chain connects TRBV21-1 to TRBJ2-7; the listed D gene, TRBD1, was not tested against the DNA. TRBV21-1 has pseudogene status. The CDR3 extends over 14 amino acids. CDR3 nucleotides: TGTGCCAGCCCTTCAACCAGGGGGCTCAACGAGCAGTACTTC. Amino acid sequence: CASPSTRGLNEQYF.

This sequence joins TRBV3-1 (or the pseudogene TRBV3-2) and TRBJ1-2, with 9 bases aligning to TRBD1. CDR1 and CDR2 (germline): LGHDT, YNNKEL (reference sequence). With V trimmed by 3 bases and J by 6 bases, 8 bases remained unmatched. The CDR3 runs to 15 residues. CDR3: CASSQRDREVHGYTF. As DNA, the CDR3 is TGTGCCAGCAGCCAGAGGGACAGGGAGGTACATGGCTACACCTTC.

J is TRBJ2-4 and V is TRBV5-1; 13 bases line up with TRBD2. In germline, CDR1 is SGHRS, CDR2 YFSETQ. CDR3 length: 19 residues. Trimming cost V 3 bases and J 4 bases; bases outside gene matches: 13. CDR3: CASSSRPLAGGDKKNIQYF. Here the CDR3 DNA reads TGCGCCAGCAGCTCCCGTCCACTAGCGGGGGGGGATAAAAAAAACATTCAGTACTTC.

The rearrangement uses TRBV6-5 and TRBJ2-7, with D perhaps TRBD2 (7 bases). The CDR3 runs 14 residues. The V end lost 2 bases, the J end lost 2 bases, and 10 bases lay between the germline ends. CDR1 MNHEY and CDR2 SVGAGI come from the germline V gene. The CDR3 nucleotides read TGTGCCAGCAGTTACGGGAGGGGGGCCTACGAGCAGTACTTC. As protein: CASSYGRGAYEQYF.

V and J are TRBV24-1 and TRBJ2-7, with TRBD2 as a possible D gene (6 bases). Germline CDR1 reads KGHDR; CDR2 reads SFDVKD. Trimming removed 3 bases at V and 5 bases at J, with 10 bases between. CDR3 size: 13 residues. The CDR3 bases are TGTGCCACCAGTGATCCGGGACTCAACGAGCAGTACTTC. Translated: CATSDPGLNEQYF.

The chain uses TRBV30 and TRBJ1-3, with D perhaps matching TRBD1 (6 bases). Trimming removed 1 base at V and 4 bases at J, with 17 bases between. The CDR3 is made up of 16 amino acids. Germline CDR1 reads GTSNPN; CDR2 reads SVGIG (reference sequence). The CDR3 DNA is TGTGCCTGGAGTGCCCGTGAAGGGGGGCGAGGAAACACCATATATTTT. Its protein is CAWSAREGGRGNTIYF.

The chain has TRBV24-1 and TRBJ2-3, with D perhaps assigned TRBD1 or TRBD2 (5 bases each). The CDR3 is 13 residues long. CDR1 and CDR2 from the germline V gene are KGHDR and SFDVKD. V lost 10 bases, J lost 0 bases, and 10 bases lay in between. Here the CDR3 DNA reads TGTGCCACTAGCCGGGACAGCACAGATACGCAGTATTTT. Protein: CATSRDSTDTQYF.